This T cell receptor beta chain is from a study of blood T cell repertoires in COVID-19. Study as a whole: Material from acute and convalescent COVID-19 was sourced from the United States, Italy and Spain. From T cells, B-cell-depleted T cells, or PBMCs came the material, which was cDNA or gDNA.

CDR1 is SGHRS, CDR2 YFSETQ, per germline. V trimming: 1 base; J trimming: 8 bases; junction bases outside the gene matches: 5. CDR3 size: 13 residues. Original methodology: From reference gene primer amplification, estimates of nucleated cell counts were derived. Using immunoSEQ multiplex PCR, the repertoire was profiled, and TCRdb retains in-frame clones only, with some absent. That table furnishes V, J and clone size, whereas the DNA furnished D and trimming. The repertoire holds more than 90,000 clones, with about 85% as singletons. The material sequenced was peripheral blood. This receptor was taken from a woman aged 65 to 85 with active or convalescent COVID-19. The chain links TRBV5-1 to TRBJ1-2, with TRBD1 matching 7 bases. For the CDR3, the DNA is TGCGCCAGCAGCTTGACAGGGGAGTACGGCTACACCTTC. Residues: CASSLTGEYGYTF.